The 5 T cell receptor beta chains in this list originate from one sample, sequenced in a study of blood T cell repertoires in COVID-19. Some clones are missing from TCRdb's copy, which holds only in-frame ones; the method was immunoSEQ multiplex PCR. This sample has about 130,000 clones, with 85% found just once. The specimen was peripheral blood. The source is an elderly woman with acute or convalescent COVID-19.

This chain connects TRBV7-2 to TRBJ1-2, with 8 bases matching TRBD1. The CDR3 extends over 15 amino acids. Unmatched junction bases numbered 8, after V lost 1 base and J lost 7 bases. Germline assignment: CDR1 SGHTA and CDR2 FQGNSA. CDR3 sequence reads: CASSLGFRGPSGYTF. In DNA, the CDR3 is TGTGCCAGCAGCTTAGGGTTCAGGGGGCCTTCTGGCTACACCTTC.

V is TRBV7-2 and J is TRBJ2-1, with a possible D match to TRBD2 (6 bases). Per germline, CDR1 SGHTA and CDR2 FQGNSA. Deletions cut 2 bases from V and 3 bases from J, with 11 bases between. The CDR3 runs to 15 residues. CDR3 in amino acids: CASSLQAGSYNEQFF. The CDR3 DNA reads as TGTGCCAGCAGCTTACAAGCGGGTAGCTACAATGAGCAGTTCTTC.

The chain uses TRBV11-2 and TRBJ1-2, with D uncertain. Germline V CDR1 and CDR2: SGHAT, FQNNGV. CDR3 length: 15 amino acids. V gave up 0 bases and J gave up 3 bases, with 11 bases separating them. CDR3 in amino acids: CASSLDLERDYGYTF. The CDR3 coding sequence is TGTGCCAGCAGCTTAGATCTGGAGAGGGACTATGGCTACACCTTC.

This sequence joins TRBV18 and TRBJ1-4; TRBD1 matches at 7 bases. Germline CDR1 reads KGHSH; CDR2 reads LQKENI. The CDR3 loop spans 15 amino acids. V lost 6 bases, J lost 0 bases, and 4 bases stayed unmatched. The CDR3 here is CASSQTGTTNEKLFF. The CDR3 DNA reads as TGTGCCAGCTCTCAGACAGGGACAACTAATGAAAAACTGTTTTTT.

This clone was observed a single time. CDR3 region: CASSLSGAWGNTIYF. In DNA, the CDR3 is TGTGCCAGCAGTTTATCAGGGGCTTGGGGAAACACCATATATTTT. The chain joins TRBV28 to TRBJ1-3, with D perhaps TRBD1 (6 bases). Germline CDR1 is MDHEN and CDR2 is SYDVKM. V lost 1 base to trimming and J lost 4 bases, with 11 bases between them. CDR3 size: 15 residues.